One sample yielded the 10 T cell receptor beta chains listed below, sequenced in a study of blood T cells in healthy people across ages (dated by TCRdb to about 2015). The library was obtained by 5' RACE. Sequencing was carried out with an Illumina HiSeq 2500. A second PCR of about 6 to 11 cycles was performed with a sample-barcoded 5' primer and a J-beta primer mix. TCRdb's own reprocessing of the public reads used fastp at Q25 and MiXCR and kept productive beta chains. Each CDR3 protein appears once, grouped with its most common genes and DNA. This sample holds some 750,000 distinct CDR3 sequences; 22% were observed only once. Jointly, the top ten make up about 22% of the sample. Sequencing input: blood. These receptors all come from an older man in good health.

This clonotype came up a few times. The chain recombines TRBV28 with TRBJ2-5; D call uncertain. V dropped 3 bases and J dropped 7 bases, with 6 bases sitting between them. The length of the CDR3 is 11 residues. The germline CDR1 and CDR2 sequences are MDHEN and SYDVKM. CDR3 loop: CASSLMGTQYF. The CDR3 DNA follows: TGTGCCAGCAGTTTGATGGGGACCCAGTACTTC.

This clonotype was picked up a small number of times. The CDR3 region has the DNA TGTGCCAGCAGTGAATATAGCGGCCAAGAGACCCAGTACTTC. It codes for CASSEYSGQETQYF. This chain uses TRBV25-1 with TRBJ2-5; possibly TRBD2 for D (6 bases). Germline V gene lookup returns CDR1 MGHDK and CDR2 SYGVNS. V dropped 0 bases and J dropped 1 base, with 6 bases sitting between them. The CDR3 has 14 amino acids.

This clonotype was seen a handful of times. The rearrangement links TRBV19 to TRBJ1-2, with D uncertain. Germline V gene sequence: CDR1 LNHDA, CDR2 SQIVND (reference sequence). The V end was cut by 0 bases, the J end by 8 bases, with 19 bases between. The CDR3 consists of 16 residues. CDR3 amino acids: CASSIDRDAQNVGYTF. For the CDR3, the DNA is TGTGCCAGTAGTATAGATCGAGACGCACAAAACGTCGGCTACACCTTC.

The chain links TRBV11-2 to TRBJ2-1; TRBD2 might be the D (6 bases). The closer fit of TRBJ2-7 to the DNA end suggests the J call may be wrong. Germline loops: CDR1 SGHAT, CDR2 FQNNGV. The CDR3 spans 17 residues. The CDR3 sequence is CASSLDGGDHSSYEQYF. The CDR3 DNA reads TGTGCCAGCAGCTTAGATGGAGGGGACCATAGCTCCTACGAGCAGTACTTC.

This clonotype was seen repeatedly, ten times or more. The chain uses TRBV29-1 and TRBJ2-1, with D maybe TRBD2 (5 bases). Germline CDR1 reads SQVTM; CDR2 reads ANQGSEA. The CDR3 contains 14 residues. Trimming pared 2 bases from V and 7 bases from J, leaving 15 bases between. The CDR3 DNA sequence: TGCAGCGTTGAACCCCCGCTCCGAGGGAATGAGCAGTTCTTC. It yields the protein CSVEPPLRGNEQFF.

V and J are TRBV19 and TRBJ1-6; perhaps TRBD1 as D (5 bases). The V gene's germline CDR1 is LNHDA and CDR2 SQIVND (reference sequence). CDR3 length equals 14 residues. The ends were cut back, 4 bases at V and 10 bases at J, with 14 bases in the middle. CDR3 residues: CASSNTAGRSPLHF. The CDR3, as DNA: TGTGCCAGTAGTAACACGGCAGGGAGGTCACCCCTCCACTTT. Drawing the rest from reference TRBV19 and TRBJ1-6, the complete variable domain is DGGITQSPKYLFRKEGQNVTLSCEQNLNHDAMYWYRQDPGQGLRLIYYSQIVNDFQKGDIAEGYSVSREKKESFPLTVTSAQKNPTAFYLCASSNTAGRSPLHFGNGTRLTVT.

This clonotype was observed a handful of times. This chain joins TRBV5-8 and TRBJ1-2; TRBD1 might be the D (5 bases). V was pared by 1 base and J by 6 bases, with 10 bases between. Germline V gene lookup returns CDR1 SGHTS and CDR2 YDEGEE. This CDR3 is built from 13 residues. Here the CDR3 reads CASSLIRGDGYTF. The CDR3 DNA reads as TGTGCCAGCAGCTTGATTAGGGGAGATGGCTACACCTTC.

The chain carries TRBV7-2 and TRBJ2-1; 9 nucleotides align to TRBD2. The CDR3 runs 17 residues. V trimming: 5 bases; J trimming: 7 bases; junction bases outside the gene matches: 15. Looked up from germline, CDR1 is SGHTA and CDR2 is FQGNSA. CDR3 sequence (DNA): TGTGCCAGCAGCCCAGGTTGGGGTAGCGGGAGTCTGAATGAGCAGTTCTTC. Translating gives CASSPGWGSGSLNEQFF.

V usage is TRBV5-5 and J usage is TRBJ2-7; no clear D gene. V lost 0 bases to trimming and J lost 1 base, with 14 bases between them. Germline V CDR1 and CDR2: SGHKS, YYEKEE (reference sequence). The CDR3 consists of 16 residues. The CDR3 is CASSLAATINSYEQYF. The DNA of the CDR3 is TGTGCCAGCAGCTTGGCGGCTACCATTAATTCCTACGAGCAGTACTTC.

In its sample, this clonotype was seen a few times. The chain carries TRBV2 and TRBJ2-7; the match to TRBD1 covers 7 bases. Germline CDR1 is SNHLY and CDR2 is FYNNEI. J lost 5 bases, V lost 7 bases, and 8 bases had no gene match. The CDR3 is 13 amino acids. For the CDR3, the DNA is TGTGCCAGCACTCGGACAGGCTCGGACGAGCAGTACTTC. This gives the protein CASTRTGSDEQYF.